This is a list of T cell receptor beta chains from one sample in a study of shared clonotypes between healthy human individuals. The table came from immunoSEQ multiplex PCR; TCRdb's copy has only in-frame clones and leaves some out. The sample consists of 700,000 or so clones, about two thirds of them appearing once. Sequencing was carried out using memory CD4+ T cells sorted from blood. The receptors originated from a woman aged 25 to 39 in good health. Both conserved end residues are part of each CDR3. The D gene is left open where the match is weak. Some rows have no size entry. The others give once, few or many, or a class for an expanded clone.

CDR3: CASTSYGLFNQPQHF
DNA: TGTGCCAGTACTTCTTACGGCCTATTCAATCAGCCCCAGCATTTT
D: NA
V: TRBV19
size: NA
J: TRBJ1-5

CDR3: CASSRDTLYGYTF
DNA: TGTGCCAGCAGTCGAGACACCCTCTATGGCTACACCTTC
D: NA
V: TRBV28
size: NA
J: TRBJ1-2

CDR3: CSATENTGELFF
DNA: TGCAGCGCGACGGAGAACACCGGGGAGCTGTTTTTT
D: NA
V: TRBV29-1
size: once
J: TRBJ2-2

CDR3: CASSQQRMQYF
DNA: TGCGCCAGCAGCCAACAGCGGATGCAGTACTTC
D: NA
V: TRBV4-3
size: NA
J: TRBJ2-7

CDR3: CASSTTSGGELETQYF
DNA: TGTGCCAGCAGCACTACATCAGGGGGAGAGTTAGAGACCCAGTACTTC
D: TRBD1
V: TRBV7-9
size: NA
J: TRBJ2-5

CDR3: CASSNRQGPGGNTIYF
DNA: TGTGCCAGCAGCAATAGACAGGGGCCAGGAGGAAACACCATATATTTT
D: TRBD1
V: TRBV6-6
size: NA
J: TRBJ1-3

CDR3: CASSFRDWGGSEQFF
DNA: TGTGCCAGCAGCTTCCGGGACTGGGGCGGGAGCGAGCAGTTCTTC
D: TRBD2
V: TRBV5-4
size: few
J: TRBJ2-1

CDR3: CASTPGQRPSGANVLTF
DNA: TGTGCCAGTACCCCGGGACAGCGCCCCTCTGGGGCCAACGTCCTGACTTTC
D: TRBD1
V: TRBV7-9
size: NA
J: TRBJ2-6

CDR3: CASSPGPEYNEQFF
DNA: TGTGCCAGCAGTCCTGGACCAGAATACAATGAGCAGTTCTTC
D: NA
V: TRBV7-9
size: NA
J: TRBJ2-1

CDR3: CASSYRQGREPQHF
DNA: TGTGCCAGCAGTTACCGACAGGGGCGTGAGCCCCAGCATTTT
D: TRBD1
V: TRBV6-5
size: NA
J: TRBJ1-5

CDR3: CASSISPLRNTGELFF
DNA: TGTGCCAGTAGTATCTCACCTCTTAGGAACACCGGGGAGCTGTTTTTT
D: NA
V: TRBV19
size: NA
J: TRBJ2-2

CDR3: CASSETGWEETQYF
DNA: TGTGCCAGCAGTGAAACGGGGTGGGAAGAGACCCAGTACTTC
D: NA
V: TRBV2
size: once
J: TRBJ2-5

CDR3: CASSLSAEETQYF
DNA: TGTGCCAGCAGCTTATCCGCCGAAGAGACCCAGTACTTC
D: NA
V: TRBV7-9
size: many
J: TRBJ2-5

CDR3: CASSSGTLETQYF
DNA: TGTGCCAGCAGTTCCGGGACTCTAGAGACCCAGTACTTC
D: NA
V: TRBV28
size: NA
J: TRBJ2-5

CDR3: CASSESEGPPVSPLHF
DNA: TGTGCCAGCAGTGAATCGGAGGGGCCACCGGTTTCACCCCTCCACTTT
D: NA
V: TRBV25-1
size: NA
J: TRBJ1-6

CDR3: CASSFTRDASETQYF
DNA: TGTGCCAGCAGTTTCACTAGGGATGCTTCAGAGACCCAGTACTTC
D: NA
V: TRBV27
size: NA
J: TRBJ2-5

CDR3: CASSGGRKASMDEQFF
DNA: TGTGCCAGCAGTGGGGGCCGAAAAGCATCAATGGATGAGCAGTTCTTC
D: NA
V: TRBV2
size: NA
J: TRBJ2-1

CDR3: CASSNQGGNIQYF
DNA: TGTGCCAGCAGTAACCAGGGGGGGAACATTCAGTACTTC
D: NA
V: TRBV6-9
size: NA
J: TRBJ2-4

CDR3: CASSEGGRGFGEQYF
DNA: TGTGCCAGCAGTGAAGGCGGGAGGGGCTTTGGGGAGCAGTACTTC
D: TRBD2
V: TRBV2
size: NA
J: TRBJ2-7

CDR3: CASSITTGGTDTQYF
DNA: TGCGCCAGCAGCATAACGACAGGGGGAACAGATACGCAGTATTTT
D: TRBD1
V: TRBV5-1
size: NA
J: TRBJ2-3

CDR3: CASSLRQTPSYEQYF
DNA: TGTGCCAGTAGTCTACGACAGACACCCTCCTACGAGCAGTACTTC
D: NA
V: TRBV19
size: few
J: TRBJ2-7

CDR3: CASSRSGTGGFYEQYF
DNA: TGTGCCAGCAGTAGATCCGGGACAGGGGGATTTTACGAGCAGTACTTC
D: TRBD1
V: TRBV27
size: NA
J: TRBJ2-7

CDR3: CASSERTGHEQYF
DNA: TGTGCCAGCAGTGAAAGGACAGGTCACGAGCAGTACTTC
D: TRBD1
V: TRBV25-1
size: NA
J: TRBJ2-7

CDR3: CASSRNSDLETQYF
DNA: TGTGCCAGCTCACGGAATTCCGACCTAGAGACCCAGTACTTC
D: NA
V: TRBV18
size: NA
J: TRBJ2-5

CDR3: CASSRDRGNEKLFF
DNA: TGTGCCAGCAGTAGGGACAGGGGTAATGAAAAACTGTTTTTT
D: TRBD1
V: TRBV6-1
size: few
J: TRBJ1-4

CDR3: CASRKDRASGNTIYF
DNA: TGTGCCAGCAGGAAGGACAGGGCCTCTGGAAACACCATATATTTT
D: TRBD1
V: TRBV6-5
size: once
J: TRBJ1-3

CDR3: CASSDPTQASGRYDEQFF
DNA: TGTGCCAGCAGTGATCCCACGCAGGCTAGCGGGAGGTACGATGAGCAGTTCTTC
D: TRBD2
V: TRBV25-1
size: NA
J: TRBJ2-1

CDR3: CASSGAAYEQYF
DNA: TGTGCCAGTAGTGGAGCAGCTTACGAGCAGTACTTC
D: NA
V: TRBV19
size: NA
J: TRBJ2-7

CDR3: CASSQGAGTDTQYF
DNA: TGCGCCAGCAGCCAGGGGGCCGGCACAGATACGCAGTATTTT
D: TRBD1
V: TRBV10-1
size: NA
J: TRBJ2-3

CDR3: CASSLVADTGELFF
DNA: TGCGCCAGCAGCTTGGTGGCAGACACCGGGGAGCTGTTTTTT
D: NA
V: TRBV5-1
size: once
J: TRBJ2-2

CDR3: CSVPGGSNYEQYF
DNA: TGCAGCGTCCCGGGAGGCTCCAACTACGAGCAGTACTTC
D: TRBD2
V: TRBV29-1
size: NA
J: TRBJ2-7

CDR3: CASSTMRVTGELFF
DNA: TGTGCCAGCAGTACCATGCGGGTCACCGGGGAGCTGTTTTTT
D: NA
V: TRBV7-2
size: NA
J: TRBJ2-2

CDR3: CASATSGNEQFF
DNA: TGTGCCAGTGCGACTAGCGGCAATGAGCAGTTCTTC
D: TRBD2
V: TRBV19
size: NA
J: TRBJ2-1

CDR3: CASSTNRGNTEAFF
DNA: TGTGCCAGCTCAACGAACAGGGGAAACACTGAAGCTTTCTTT
D: TRBD1
V: TRBV18
size: NA
J: TRBJ1-1

CDR3: CASSDRDCGYTF
DNA: TGTGCCAGCAGCGACAGGGATTGCGGCTACACCTTC
D: TRBD1
V: TRBV7-3
size: few
J: TRBJ1-2

CDR3: CASSYSSTFNEKLFF
DNA: TGTGCCAGCAGTTACTCGAGCACCTTTAATGAAAAACTGTTTTTT
D: NA
V: TRBV6-5
size: NA
J: TRBJ1-4

CDR3: CASKRPAYNEQFF
DNA: TGTGCCAGCAAACGGCCCGCCTACAATGAGCAGTTCTTC
D: NA
V: TRBV27
size: NA
J: TRBJ2-1

CDR3: CAWSVTQGATGELFF
DNA: TGTGCCTGGAGTGTAACACAGGGGGCTACCGGGGAGCTGTTTTTT
D: TRBD1
V: TRBV30
size: NA
J: TRBJ2-2

CDR3: CASSPPATTSSLNEQFF
DNA: TGTGCCAGCAGTCCGCCGGCTACGACTAGCTCGCTCAATGAGCAGTTCTTC
D: TRBD2
V: TRBV28
size: NA
J: TRBJ2-1

CDR3: CASSPGLSYEQYF
DNA: TGTGCCAGCAGCCCGGGACTAAGCTACGAGCAGTACTTC
D: TRBD2
V: TRBV11-2
size: NA
J: TRBJ2-7

CDR3: CASSSTGLAGGGGETQYF
DNA: TGTGCCAGCAGCTCTACGGGACTAGCGGGAGGAGGGGGAGAGACCCAGTACTTC
D: TRBD2
V: TRBV7-6
size: few
J: TRBJ2-5

CDR3: CASTSGSLNEQYF
DNA: TGTGCCAGCACTAGCGGGAGTCTCAACGAGCAGTACTTC
D: TRBD2
V: TRBV28
size: NA
J: TRBJ2-7

CDR3: CASSQDPNSGSLNEQFF
DNA: TGCGCCAGCAGCCAAGATCCGAATAGCGGGAGTCTCAATGAGCAGTTCTTC
D: TRBD2
V: TRBV4-1
size: NA
J: TRBJ2-1

CDR3: CASSFREGTDTQYF
DNA: TGTGCCAGCAGTTTTCGGGAAGGGACAGATACGCAGTATTTT
D: NA
V: TRBV27
size: NA
J: TRBJ2-3

CDR3: CASSLAVSGASYEQYF
DNA: TGTGCCAGCAGCTTGGCCGTTAGCGGTGCCTCCTACGAGCAGTACTTC
D: NA
V: TRBV5-6
size: few
J: TRBJ2-7

CDR3: CASSKGHGGGGEQYF
DNA: TGTGCCAGCAGCAAAGGACACGGGGGAGGGGGCGAGCAGTACTTC
D: NA
V: TRBV21-1
size: NA
J: TRBJ2-7

CDR3: CASSLRGQGDYEQYF
DNA: TGTGCCAGCAGCCTTAGGGGACAGGGGGACTACGAGCAGTACTTC
D: TRBD1
V: TRBV11-3
size: few
J: TRBJ2-7

CDR3: CASSRITAEQFF
DNA: TGTGCCAGCAGCAGAATAACCGCTGAGCAGTTCTTC
D: NA
V: TRBV28
size: NA
J: TRBJ2-1

CDR3: CASNAGRGASDTQYF
DNA: TGTGCCAGCAATGCAGGGCGCGGGGCATCGGATACGCAGTATTTT
D: NA
V: TRBV6-6
size: NA
J: TRBJ2-3

CDR3: CASRRLAGDHYEQYF
DNA: TGTGCCAGTAGAAGACTAGCGGGAGACCATTACGAGCAGTACTTC
D: TRBD2
V: TRBV19
size: NA
J: TRBJ2-7

CDR3: CASSFDLGGYGYTF
DNA: TGTGCCAGCAGCTTTGATCTCGGGGGATATGGCTACACCTTC
D: NA
V: TRBV7-9
size: NA
J: TRBJ1-2

CDR3: CASKTGLYGYTF
DNA: TGTGCCAGCAAGACAGGGCTCTATGGCTACACCTTC
D: TRBD1
V: TRBV28
size: NA
J: TRBJ1-2

CDR3: CASSLVSRAGGPGETQYF
DNA: TGTGCCAGCAGCTTAGTTTCTCGCGCGGGAGGGCCGGGTGAGACCCAGTACTTC
D: TRBD2
V: TRBV7-6
size: NA
J: TRBJ2-5